This TCR beta chain was sequenced for a study of T cells in Graves' hyperthyroidism and ophthalmopathy (dated by TCRdb to the late 2010s). About the investigation overall: Peripheral blood was collected at initial diagnosis, before any treatment. The 95 to 100 discovery patients were randomly divided into training and test sets at a 7:3 ratio. The study also compared thyroid tissue and blood T-cell repertoires from 6 or 7 Graves' hyperthyroidism patients. TCR V-J signatures able to tell the groups apart were searched for in a discovery cohort of 95 to 100 patients, of whom roughly 42 had Graves' ophthalmopathy and 55 to 60 had stable Graves' hyperthyroidism. After blood sampling, hyperthyroidism patients were treated with methimazole at a starting dose of 30 mg daily, and ophthalmopathy patients were treated with high-dose intravenous methylprednisolone. The paper reports TCR Vbeta CDR3 sequencing of 140 or so peripheral blood samples: around 45 ophthalmopathy, roughly 80 hyperthyroidism and about 17 progressor patients. Prospective prediction of ophthalmopathy was tested in an independent validation cohort consisting of 18 hyperthyroidism patients and around 17 patients who later progressed to ophthalmopathy.

Hyperthyroidism patients were newly diagnosed, with disease duration under 2 months, and aged 18 to 65 years. Patients with uncontrolled infections, other autoimmune diseases, pregnancy or lactation were excluded. Diagnoses were based on clinical symptoms, serum thyroxine and TRAb, thyroid ultrasound and orbital computed tomography. Blood from progressor patients was drawn when they were first diagnosed with hyperthyroidism, before any ophthalmopathy symptoms appeared. Ficoll-Paque density gradient centrifugation was used to isolate PBMCs from 8.5 to 10 ml of fresh peripheral blood. Progressor patients were first diagnosed with Graves' hyperthyroidism and then developed ophthalmopathy during follow-up. Total RNA was extracted using Trizol reagent, and RNA quality was assessed on an Agilent 2100 Bioanalyzer. The TCR beta CDR3 regions were amplified from the RNA transcripts. A first-round RT-PCR of the TCR CDR3 used the HTBI primer set with the Qiagen OneStep RT-PCR kit. The libraries were constructed in a second round of multiplex PCR and then size-selected and purified. The libraries were sequenced on an Illumina HiSeq2000 using paired-end 100 bp reads. The original pipeline was this. SOAPnuke was used to process the raw data, throwing out any read that contained adapters or uncalled bases, had a mean Phred below 15, or lacked an exact constant-primer or identifier match. COPE v1.2.5 was used to merge high-quality paired reads, and clonotypes were defined as unique nucleotide sequences. MiTCR v1.1 was used to align clonotypes to the IMGT TRBV, TRBD and TRBJ reference segments. The analysis included only V-J combinations with a frequency above 0.0001, which together covered approximately 99% of the repertoires. The TCS score was defined as F50 (clonal expansion) divided by E x V (chaos), with BLOSUM62-based TCRdist calculated between CDR3 peptides within each V-J. Welch's t-statistics and random forest reduced roughly 530 V-J features to roughly 13, which were used in a naive Bayes classifier (R e1071). TCRdb reprocessing: public reads trimmed at Q25 with fastp, clones called with MiXCR, in-frame beta chains kept. One record per CDR3 amino acid sequence lists the most common genes and DNA. These V and J calls rely on TCRdb rather than the paper's analysis. This sample lists fewer than 450,000 distinct CDR3 sequences; about 18% were detected once. The biggest ten clones account for 30% to 40% of the sample.

A note on this clonotype: This clone's antigen is unknown. Base qualities are not at hand, and no much larger clone is one base apart.

In the germline V gene (reference sequence), CDR1 corresponds to DFQATT and CDR2 to SNEGSKA. Between the V and J ends, shortened by 6 bases and 3 bases respectively, the junction contains 12 bases. The CDR3, from cysteine to phenylalanine, totals 12 residues. CDR3 DNA only is kept here, 36 bases in frame from base 1. What the work shows at the level of the full study, not this receptor alone: Most expanded thyroid clonotypes (frequency above 0.001) were also found in blood, which suggests that blood repertoires may mirror thyroid immune responses. In validation, progression to ophthalmopathy was predicted by the model with roughly 69% sensitivity and nearly 75% specificity, a median of approximately 6.5 months before onset. In cross-validation, a model built on a 13 V-J signature told ophthalmopathy apart from stable hyperthyroidism with 87.88% sensitivity and 81% to 82% specificity, and in testing the same model reached 80%/75%. Sample size was not statistically predetermined, and investigators were not blinded to group allocation.

The receptor's source is a woman younger than 45 with Graves' hyperthyroidism that later progressed to Graves' ophthalmopathy. Recombination joined TRBV20-1 with TRBJ2-7; the D segment may tentatively be TRBD1 or TRBD2, each giving 7 matched bases. Sequenced: blood. CDR3 sequence: CSAQGGFYEQYF. The sequenced DNA is TGCAGTGCCCAGGGGGGGTTCTACGAGCAGTACTTC.